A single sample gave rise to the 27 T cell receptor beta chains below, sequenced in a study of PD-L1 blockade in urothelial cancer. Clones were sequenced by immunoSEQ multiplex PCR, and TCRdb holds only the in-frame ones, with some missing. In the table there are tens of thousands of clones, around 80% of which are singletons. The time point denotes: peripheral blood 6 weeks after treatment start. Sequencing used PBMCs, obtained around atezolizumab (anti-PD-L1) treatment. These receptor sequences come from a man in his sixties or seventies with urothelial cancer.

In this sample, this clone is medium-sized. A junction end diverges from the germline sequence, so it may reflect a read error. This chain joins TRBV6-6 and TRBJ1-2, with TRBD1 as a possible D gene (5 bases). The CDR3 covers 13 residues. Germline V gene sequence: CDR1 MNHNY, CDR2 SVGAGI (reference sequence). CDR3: CASSYGTNNGYTF. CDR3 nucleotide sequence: TGTGCCAGCAGTTACGGGACTAACAATGGCTACACCTTC.

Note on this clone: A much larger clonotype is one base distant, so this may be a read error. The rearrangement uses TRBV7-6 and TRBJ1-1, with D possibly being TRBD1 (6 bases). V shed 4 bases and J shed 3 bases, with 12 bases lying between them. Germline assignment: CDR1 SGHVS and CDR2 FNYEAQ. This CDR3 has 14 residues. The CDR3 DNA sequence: TGTGCCAGCAGCTATCCAGGGGACGACACTGAAGCTTTCTTT. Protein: CASSYPGDDTEAFF.

CDR3 region: CASRLSRNKEETQYF. DNA for the CDR3: TGTGCCAGCCGGTTATCCAGGAATAAGGAAGAGACCCAGTACTTC. The chain carries TRBV6-1 and TRBJ2-5; D is uncertain. Germline V CDR1 and CDR2: MNHNS, SASEGT. The V and J ends lost 8 bases and 3 bases respectively, with 19 bases between them. CDR3 length: 15 residues.

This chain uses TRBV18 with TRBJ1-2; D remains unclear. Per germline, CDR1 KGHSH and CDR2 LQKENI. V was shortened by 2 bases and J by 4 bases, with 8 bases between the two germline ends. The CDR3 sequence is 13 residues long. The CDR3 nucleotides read TGTGCCAGCTCACCAAACGAGGTCTATGGCTACACCTTC. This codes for CASSPNEVYGYTF. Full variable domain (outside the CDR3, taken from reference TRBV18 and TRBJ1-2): NAGVMQNPRHLVRRRGQEARLRCSPMKGHSHVYWYRQLPEEGLKFMVYLQKENIIDESGMPKERFSAEFPKEGPSILRIQQVVRGDSAAYFCASSPNEVYGYTFGSGTRLTVV.

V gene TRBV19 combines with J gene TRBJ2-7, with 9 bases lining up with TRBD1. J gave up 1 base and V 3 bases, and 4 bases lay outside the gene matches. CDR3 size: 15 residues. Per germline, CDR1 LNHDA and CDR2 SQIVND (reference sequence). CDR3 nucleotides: TGTGCCAGTAGTATGGACAGGGGTCTGTCCTACGAGCAGTACTTC. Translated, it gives CASSMDRGLSYEQYF.

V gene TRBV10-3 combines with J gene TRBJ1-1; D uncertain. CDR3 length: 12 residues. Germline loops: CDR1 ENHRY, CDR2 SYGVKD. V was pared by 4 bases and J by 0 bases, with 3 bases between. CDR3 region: CAISAMNTEAFF. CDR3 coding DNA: TGTGCCATCAGTGCCATGAACACTGAAGCTTTCTTT.

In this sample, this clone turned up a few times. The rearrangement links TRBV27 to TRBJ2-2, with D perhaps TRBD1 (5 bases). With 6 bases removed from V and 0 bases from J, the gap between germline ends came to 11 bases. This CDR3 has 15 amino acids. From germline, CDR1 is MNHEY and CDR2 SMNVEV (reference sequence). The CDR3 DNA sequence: TGTGCCAGCAGAGCCGGACAAACGAACACCGGGGAGCTGTTTTTT. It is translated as CASRAGQTNTGELFF.

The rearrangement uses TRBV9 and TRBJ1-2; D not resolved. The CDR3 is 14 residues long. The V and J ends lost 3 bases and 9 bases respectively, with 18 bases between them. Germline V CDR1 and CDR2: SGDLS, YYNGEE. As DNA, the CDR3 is TGTGCCAGCAGCGCGGAACTGACGGCGGAAAGCTACACCTTC. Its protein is CASSAELTAESYTF.

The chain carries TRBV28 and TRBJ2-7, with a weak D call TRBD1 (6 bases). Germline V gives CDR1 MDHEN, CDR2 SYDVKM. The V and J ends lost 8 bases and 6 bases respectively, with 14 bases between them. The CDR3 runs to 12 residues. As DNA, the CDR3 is TGTGCCAGCCGATTAGGGGGTTTCGAGCAGTACTTC. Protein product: CASRLGGFEQYF.

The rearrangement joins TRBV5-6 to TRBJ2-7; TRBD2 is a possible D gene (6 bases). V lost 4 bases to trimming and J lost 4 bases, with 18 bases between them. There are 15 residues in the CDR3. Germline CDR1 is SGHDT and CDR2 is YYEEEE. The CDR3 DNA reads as TGTGCCAGCAGCCCGCAGACTGGGGAGGATTACGAGCAGTACTTC. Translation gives CASSPQTGEDYEQYF.

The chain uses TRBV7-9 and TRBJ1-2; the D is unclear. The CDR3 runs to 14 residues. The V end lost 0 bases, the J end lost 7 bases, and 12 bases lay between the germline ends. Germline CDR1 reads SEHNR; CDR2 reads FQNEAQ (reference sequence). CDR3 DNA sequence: TGTGCCAGCAGCTTAGCCCAAGTCGGGTTTGGCTACACCTTC. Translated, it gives CASSLAQVGFGYTF.

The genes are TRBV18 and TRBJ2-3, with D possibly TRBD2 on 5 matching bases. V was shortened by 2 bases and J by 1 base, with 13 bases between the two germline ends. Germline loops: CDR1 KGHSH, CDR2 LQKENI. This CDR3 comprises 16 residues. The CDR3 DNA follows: TGTGCCAGCTCACCAGTTACGGGGATGGGCACAGATACGCAGTATTTT. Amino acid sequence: CASSPVTGMGTDTQYF.

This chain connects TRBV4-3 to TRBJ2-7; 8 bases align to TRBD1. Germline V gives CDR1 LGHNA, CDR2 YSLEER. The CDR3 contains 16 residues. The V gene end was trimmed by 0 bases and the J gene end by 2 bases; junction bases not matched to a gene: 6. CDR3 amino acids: CASSQDKGTGTYEQYF. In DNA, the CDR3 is TGCGCCAGCAGCCAAGATAAGGGGACAGGAACCTACGAGCAGTACTTC.

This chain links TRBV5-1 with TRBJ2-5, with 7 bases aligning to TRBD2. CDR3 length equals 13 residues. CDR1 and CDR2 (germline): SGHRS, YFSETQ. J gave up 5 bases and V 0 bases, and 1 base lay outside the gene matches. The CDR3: CASSLGEGETQYF. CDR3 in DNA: TGCGCCAGCAGCTTGGGGGAGGGTGAGACCCAGTACTTC.

The CDR3, as DNA: TGTGCCAGCACCGAGACTAGCGGGAGAAATGAGCAGTTCTTC. Protein product: CASTETSGRNEQFF. V is TRBV28 and J is TRBJ2-1; 12 positions agree with TRBD2. V was pared by 7 bases and J by 7 bases, with 5 bases of the junction left unmatched. The germline V gene encodes CDR1 MDHEN and CDR2 SYDVKM. The CDR3 has 14 amino acids.

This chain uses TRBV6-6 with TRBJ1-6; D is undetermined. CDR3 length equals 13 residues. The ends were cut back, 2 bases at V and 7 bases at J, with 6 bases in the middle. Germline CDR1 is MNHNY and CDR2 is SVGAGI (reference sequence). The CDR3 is CASSYSQNSPLHF. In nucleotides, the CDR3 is TGTGCCAGCAGTTACAGCCAAAATTCACCCCTCCACTTT.

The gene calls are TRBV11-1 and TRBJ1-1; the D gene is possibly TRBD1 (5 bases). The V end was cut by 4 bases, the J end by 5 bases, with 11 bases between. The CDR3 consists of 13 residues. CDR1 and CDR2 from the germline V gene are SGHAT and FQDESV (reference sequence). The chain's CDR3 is CASSYGTSTEAFF. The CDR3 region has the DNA TGTGCCAGCAGCTACGGGACTTCTACTGAAGCTTTCTTT.

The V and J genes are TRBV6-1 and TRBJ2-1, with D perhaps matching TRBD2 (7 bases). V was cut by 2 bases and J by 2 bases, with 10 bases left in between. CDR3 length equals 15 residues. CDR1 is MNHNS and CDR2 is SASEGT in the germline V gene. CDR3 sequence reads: CASSERGGTYNEQFF. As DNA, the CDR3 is TGTGCCAGCAGTGAAAGGGGGGGCACCTACAATGAGCAGTTCTTC.

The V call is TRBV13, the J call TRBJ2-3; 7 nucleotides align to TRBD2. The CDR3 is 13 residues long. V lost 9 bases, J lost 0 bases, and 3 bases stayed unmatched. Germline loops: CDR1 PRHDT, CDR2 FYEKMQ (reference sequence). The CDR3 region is CASTSASTDTQYF. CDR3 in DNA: TGTGCCAGTACTAGCGCCAGCACAGATACGCAGTATTTT.

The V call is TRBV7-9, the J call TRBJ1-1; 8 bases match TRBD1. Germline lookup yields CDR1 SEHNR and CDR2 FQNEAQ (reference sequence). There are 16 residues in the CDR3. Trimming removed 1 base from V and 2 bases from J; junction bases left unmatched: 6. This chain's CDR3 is CASSLDGTGPNTEAFF. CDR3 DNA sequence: TGTGCCAGCAGCTTAGATGGGACAGGCCCAAACACTGAAGCTTTCTTT.

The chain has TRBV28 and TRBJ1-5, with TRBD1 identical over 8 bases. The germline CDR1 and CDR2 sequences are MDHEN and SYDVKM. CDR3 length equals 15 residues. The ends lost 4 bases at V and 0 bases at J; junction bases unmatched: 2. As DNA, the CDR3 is TGTGCCAGCAGTTGGACAGGGCGTAGCAATCAGCCCCAGCATTTT. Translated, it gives CASSWTGRSNQPQHF.

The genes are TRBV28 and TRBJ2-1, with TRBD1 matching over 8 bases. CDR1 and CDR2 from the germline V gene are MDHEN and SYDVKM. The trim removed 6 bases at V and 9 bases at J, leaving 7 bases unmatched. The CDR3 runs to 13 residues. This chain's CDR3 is CASSSTGAREQFF. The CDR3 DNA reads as TGTGCCAGCAGCTCGACAGGGGCGCGTGAGCAGTTCTTC.

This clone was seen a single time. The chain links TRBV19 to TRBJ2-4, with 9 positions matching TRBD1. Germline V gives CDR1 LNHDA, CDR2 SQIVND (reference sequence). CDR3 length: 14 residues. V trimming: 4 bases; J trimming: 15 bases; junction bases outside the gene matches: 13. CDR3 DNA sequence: TGTGCCAGTAGTAAGGGACAGGGCAACCCCACATGGTACTTC. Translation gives CASSKGQGNPTWYF.

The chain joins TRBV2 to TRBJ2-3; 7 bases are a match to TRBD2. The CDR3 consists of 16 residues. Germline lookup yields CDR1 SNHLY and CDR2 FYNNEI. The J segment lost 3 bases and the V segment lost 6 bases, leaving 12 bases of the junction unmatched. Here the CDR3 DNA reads TGTGCCAGCAGGCCCTTCTTACTAGCGCGAACAGATACGCAGTATTTT. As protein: CASRPFLLARTDTQYF. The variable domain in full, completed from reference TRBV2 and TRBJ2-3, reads EPEVTQTPSHQVTQMGQEVILRCVPISNHLYFYWYRQILGQKVEFLVSFYNNEISEKSEIFDDQFSVERPDGSNFTLKIRSTKLEDSAMYFCASRPFLLARTDTQYFGPGTRLTVL.

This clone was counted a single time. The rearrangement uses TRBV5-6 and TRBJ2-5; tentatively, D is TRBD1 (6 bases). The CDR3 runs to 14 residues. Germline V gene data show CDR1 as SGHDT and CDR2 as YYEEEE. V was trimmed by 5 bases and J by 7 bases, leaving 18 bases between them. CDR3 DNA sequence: TGTGCCAGCAGTCTGGTCAGGGGTGGGGGGACCCAGTACTTC. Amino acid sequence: CASSLVRGGGTQYF.

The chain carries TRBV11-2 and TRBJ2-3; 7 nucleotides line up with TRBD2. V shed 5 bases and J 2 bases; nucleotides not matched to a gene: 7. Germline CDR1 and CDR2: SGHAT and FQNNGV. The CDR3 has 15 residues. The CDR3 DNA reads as TGTGCCAGCAGCCCGGGGGGATTAGACACAGATACGCAGTATTTT. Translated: CASSPGGLDTDTQYF.

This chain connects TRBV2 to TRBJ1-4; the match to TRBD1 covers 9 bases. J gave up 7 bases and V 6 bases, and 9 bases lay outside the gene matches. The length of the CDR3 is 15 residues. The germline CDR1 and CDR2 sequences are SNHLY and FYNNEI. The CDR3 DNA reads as TGTGCCAGCAGGGAAACAGGGGGCATTGTTGAAAAACTGTTTTTT. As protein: CASRETGGIVEKLFF.